This T cell receptor (beta chain) was captured by sequencing in a study of T cells in Graves' hyperthyroidism and ophthalmopathy. Individuals with ophthalmopathy presented a Clinical Activity Score of at least 3, a NOSPECS grade of at least 4 and a duration under 3 months. The diagnostic basis comprised clinical symptoms, serum thyroxine and TRAb, thyroid ultrasound and orbital computed tomography. This clonotype was seen more than once but under ten times. As yet, its antigen is unknown. The V gene's germline CDR1 is KGHDR and CDR2 SFDVKD. CDR3 length: 18 residues. Deletions cut 7 bases from V and 0 bases from J, with 21 bases between. Amplified regions were TCR beta CDR3 sequences from RNA transcripts. HTBI primers were the set used in a first-round RT-PCR of the TCR CDR3. MiXCR, applied by TCRdb to the multiplex PCR reads, yields one record per CDR3 protein. The profile shows under 300,000 distinct CDR3 sequences, around 20% of them singletons.

Overall study findings and caveats: In validation, the model predicted ophthalmopathy. These predictions came a median about 6.5 months before onset.

The sequence came from a man aged 25-45 years with Graves' ophthalmopathy. This chain joins TRBV24-1 and TRBJ1-5; a possible D gene is TRBD1 (5 bases). The source material was blood. DNA of the CDR3: TGTGCCACCAGCCCCGGGACTGGGGGATTTAATAGCAATCAGCCCCAGCATTTT. Residues: CATSPGTGGFNSNQPQHF.